This is a list of T cell receptor beta chains from one sample in a study of human thymus T cells. TCRdb's table, derived via immunoSEQ multiplex PCR, lists solely in-frame clones and lacks some. In the table there are under 70,000 clones, around 94% of which are singletons. The sample consisted of blood. All receptors derive from a boy younger than two with a congenital heart defect but otherwise immunologically healthy. Each CDR3 is given with its conserved first and last residue. Each record gives: D gene, V gene, clone size, J gene, CDR3 protein, CDR3 DNA. A D gene is named only where the DNA matches it firmly. Expanded clones get a size class; other rows say once, few or many, or leave the size out.

TRBD2,TRBV18,NA,TRBJ2-3,CASSPLRGGSDTQYF,TGTGCCAGCTCTCCCCTGCGGGGGGGATCAGATACGCAGTATTTT
NA,TRBV19,NA,TRBJ2-1,CASSFPSGVYNEQFF,TGTGCCAGTAGTTTTCCATCGGGGGTCTACAATGAGCAGTTCTTC
TRBD1,TRBV7-2,NA,TRBJ1-2,CASSLAPRGLGYGYTF,TGTGCCAGCAGCTTAGCCCCCAGGGGGCTGGGCTATGGCTACACCTTC
TRBD1,TRBV19,NA,TRBJ2-7,CASSLGQGAYEQYF,TGTGCCAGTAGTCTGGGACAGGGGGCCTACGAGCAGTACTTC
NA,TRBV4-1,NA,TRBJ2-1,CASSQVRFFDEQFF,TGCGCCAGCAGCCAAGTACGCTTTTTTGATGAGCAGTTCTTC
NA,TRBV11-1,NA,TRBJ1-2,CASSRAGNGYTF,TGTGCCAGCAGCCGAGCGGGAAATGGCTACACCTTC
NA,TRBV30,NA,TRBJ2-1,CAWRRLDSSYNEQFF,TGTGCCTGGAGGAGGCTTGACAGCTCCTACAATGAGCAGTTCTTC
NA,TRBV20-1,NA,TRBJ2-2,CSARGPGELFF,TGCAGTGCTAGAGGGCCCGGGGAGCTGTTTTTT
NA,TRBV7-8,NA,TRBJ2-2,CASSLTAGELFF,TGTGCCAGCAGCTTGACAGCCGGGGAGCTGTTTTTT
TRBD1,TRBV9,NA,TRBJ1-2,CASSPIPRDRDRYGYTF,TGTGCCAGCAGCCCAATTCCTAGGGACAGGGATAGGTATGGCTACACCTTC
NA,TRBV19,NA,TRBJ2-3,CATRQGLTDTQYF,TGTGCTACTCGACAGGGACTCACAGATACGCAGTATTTT
NA,TRBV4-1,NA,TRBJ1-1,CASSQGTVTEAFF,TGCGCCAGCAGCCAAGGGACAGTCACTGAAGCTTTCTTT
NA,TRBV7-9,NA,TRBJ2-1,CASSPGHEQFF,TGTGCCAGCAGCCCCGGCCATGAGCAGTTCTTC
NA,TRBV4-3,NA,TRBJ2-3,CASSQDPRQSTDTQYF,TGCGCCAGCAGCCAAGATCCGCGGCAGAGCACAGATACGCAGTATTTT
NA,TRBV10-3,NA,TRBJ1-2,CAITGTQHYGYTF,TGTGCCATAACCGGGACACAACACTATGGCTACACCTTC
TRBD2,TRBV7-9,NA,TRBJ2-3,CASSSVAGGTDTQYF,TGTGCCAGCAGCTCCGTAGCGGGGGGCACAGATACGCAGTATTTT
NA,TRBV18,NA,TRBJ1-1,CASSPNPSRGQLNTEAFF,TGTGCCAGCTCACCAAACCCATCTAGGGGCCAGCTGAACACTGAAGCTTTCTTT
TRBD2,TRBV13,once,TRBJ2-7,CASSLGWEGEQYF,TGTGCCAGCAGCTTAGGCTGGGAGGGGGAGCAGTACTTC
TRBD1,TRBV6-4,once,TRBJ1-4,CASGDRANEKLFF,TGTGCCAGCGGGGACAGGGCCAATGAAAAACTGTTTTTT
TRBD2,TRBV5-1,NA,TRBJ2-3,CASSLDPSGGFNTDTQYF,TGCGCCAGCAGCTTGGATCCTAGCGGGGGATTTAACACAGATACGCAGTATTTT
TRBD2,TRBV5-3,once,TRBJ2-7,CARSLATSAYEQYF,TGTGCCAGAAGCTTGGCAACTAGCGCCTACGAGCAGTACTTC
NA,TRBV7-9,NA,TRBJ1-4,CASSWGQTTNEKLFF,TGTGCCAGCAGCTGGGGGCAAACAACTAATGAAAAACTGTTTTTT
NA,TRBV29-1,once,TRBJ1-2,CSVEPTGDYGYTF,TGCAGCGTTGAACCGACAGGAGACTATGGCTACACCTTC
NA,TRBV7-9,NA,TRBJ2-5,CASSLATGQETQYF,TGTGCCAGCAGCTTAGCGACAGGACAAGAGACCCAGTACTTC
NA,TRBV5-4,NA,TRBJ2-3,CASSLSGSTDTQYF,TGTGCCAGCAGCTTGAGCGGGAGCACAGATACGCAGTATTTT
NA,TRBV11-3,few,TRBJ2-7,CASSFELASYEQYF,TGTGCCAGCAGCTTCGAACTAGCCTCCTACGAGCAGTACTTC
NA,TRBV28,NA,TRBJ1-5,CASSALKGGNQPQHF,TGTGCCAGCAGTGCCCTCAAGGGCGGCAATCAGCCCCAGCATTTT
NA,TRBV11-3,NA,TRBJ1-1,CASSSRTAVQEAFF,TGTGCCAGCAGCTCAAGGACAGCCGTGCAAGAAGCTTTCTTT
TRBD1,TRBV4-1,NA,TRBJ2-3,CASSQIFGTGGTDTQYF,TGCGCCAGCAGCCAAATTTTTGGAACAGGGGGCACAGATACGCAGTATTTT
TRBD2,TRBV6-4,NA,TRBJ2-3,CASSGKGLDPSTDTQYF,TGTGCCAGCAGTGGCAAGGGACTAGACCCTAGCACAGATACGCAGTATTTT
TRBD1,TRBV7-7,NA,TRBJ2-5,CASSLGPPGQGLQETQYF,TGTGCTAGCAGCTTAGGCCCTCCGGGACAGGGGCTCCAAGAGACCCAGTACTTC
TRBD2,TRBV7-9,NA,TRBJ2-3,CASSLLGLAGIDTQYF,TGTGCCAGCAGCTTACTTGGACTAGCGGGGATAGATACGCAGTATTTT
NA,TRBV7-9,NA,TRBJ1-3,CASSLRVGGSGNTIYF,TGTGCCAGCAGCTTAAGGGTGGGGGGCTCTGGAAACACCATATATTTT
NA,TRBV23-1,NA,TRBJ2-7,CASSQPQELYYEQYF,TGCGCCAGCAGTCAACCACAGGAACTGTACTACGAGCAGTACTTC
NA,TRBV29-1,NA,TRBJ1-1,CSVLWGYTEAFF,TGCAGCGTCCTTTGGGGGTACACTGAAGCTTTCTTT
NA,TRBV2,NA,TRBJ2-3,CASSGDRASTDTQYF,TGTGCCAGCAGCGGGGACCGAGCTAGCACAGATACGCAGTATTTT
TRBD2,TRBV18,NA,TRBJ2-1,CASSLRAGAMINEQFF,TGTGCCAGCTCACTAAGAGCGGGGGCTATGATCAATGAGCAGTTCTTC
NA,TRBV19,NA,TRBJ2-3,CASTLTIQLGADTQYF,TGTGCCAGTACCCTGACTATCCAACTTGGGGCAGATACGCAGTATTTT
TRBD2,TRBV6-6,NA,TRBJ2-1,CASSGLAGHNEQFF,TGTGCCAGCAGCGGACTAGCGGGACACAATGAGCAGTTCTTC
NA,TRBV4-1,once,TRBJ1-5,CASSQDQGGNIAKQPQHF,TGCGCCAGCAGCCAAGATCAGGGAGGGAACATCGCGAAACAGCCCCAGCATTTT
TRBD2,TRBV4-1,NA,TRBJ2-7,CASSLKAGDSYEQYF,TGCGCCAGCAGCCTCAAAGCGGGGGATTCCTACGAGCAGTACTTC
NA,TRBV2,NA,TRBJ2-7,CASRREPGQSYEQYF,TGTGCCAGCAGACGGGAACCGGGACAAAGCTACGAGCAGTACTTC
TRBD1,TRBV5-4,NA,TRBJ1-2,CASSSGTGSYGYTF,TGTGCCAGCAGCTCCGGGACAGGGTCTTATGGCTACACCTTC
NA,TRBV5-1,NA,TRBJ1-1,CASSLARTVNTEAFF,TGCGCCAGCAGCTTGGCCAGGACGGTGAACACTGAAGCTTTCTTT
TRBD1,TRBV6-5,NA,TRBJ1-2,CASSQTGGVGGYTF,TGTGCCAGCAGCCAAACAGGGGGCGTCGGTGGCTACACCTTC
TRBD1,TRBV28,NA,TRBJ1-3,CASSFPGQADTIYF,TGTGCCAGCAGTTTCCCAGGACAGGCAGACACCATATATTTT
NA,TRBV4-1,NA,TRBJ1-1,CASSQVSAMNTEAFF,TGCGCCAGCAGCCAAGTATCAGCTATGAACACTGAAGCTTTCTTT
TRBD1,TRBV2,NA,TRBJ1-5,CASSGTGPDQPQHF,TGTGCCAGCAGTGGGACAGGCCCCGATCAGCCCCAGCATTTT
TRBD1,TRBV11-2,NA,TRBJ2-5,CASSSHRGARVETQYF,TGTGCCAGCAGCTCCCACAGGGGGGCGAGGGTGGAGACCCAGTACTTC
NA,TRBV19,NA,TRBJ2-5,CASRSGTSQETQYF,TGTGCCAGTAGATCCGGGACAAGCCAAGAGACCCAGTACTTC
NA,TRBV7-2,NA,TRBJ1-5,CASSLAGSFGGQPQHF,TGTGCCAGCAGCTTAGCCGGGTCTTTCGGGGGTCAGCCCCAGCATTTT
TRBD1,TRBV5-5,NA,TRBJ1-2,CASSRTGAGWYGYTF,TGTGCCAGCAGCAGGACAGGGGCCGGGTGGTATGGCTACACCTTC
TRBD2,TRBV7-9,NA,TRBJ2-1,CASSSLAGAFYNEQFF,TGTGCCAGCAGCTCTCTAGCGGGGGCCTTCTACAATGAGCAGTTCTTC
TRBD1,TRBV9,NA,TRBJ1-2,CASSVEFHRGGGGYTF,TGTGCCAGCAGCGTAGAGTTCCACAGGGGAGGTGGTGGCTACACCTTC
NA,TRBV6-1,NA,TRBJ2-5,CASSVSGVETQYF,TGTGCCAGCAGTGTAAGTGGGGTTGAGACCCAGTACTTC
TRBD1,TRBV2,NA,TRBJ2-1,CASSDWDRVNNEQFF,TGTGCCAGCAGTGACTGGGACAGGGTAAACAATGAGCAGTTCTTC
TRBD2,TRBV9,NA,TRBJ2-3,CASSSGGRTDTQYF,TGTGCCAGCAGCTCGGGGGGGCGTACAGATACGCAGTATTTT
TRBD1,TRBV6-6,NA,TRBJ1-1,CASSSRTGGPTEAFF,TGTGCCAGCAGTTCCAGGACAGGGGGGCCCACTGAAGCTTTCTTT
NA,TRBV4-2,NA,TRBJ2-7,CASSQEVLSSYEQYF,TGTGCCAGCAGCCAAGAGGTCTTGAGCTCCTACGAGCAGTACTTC